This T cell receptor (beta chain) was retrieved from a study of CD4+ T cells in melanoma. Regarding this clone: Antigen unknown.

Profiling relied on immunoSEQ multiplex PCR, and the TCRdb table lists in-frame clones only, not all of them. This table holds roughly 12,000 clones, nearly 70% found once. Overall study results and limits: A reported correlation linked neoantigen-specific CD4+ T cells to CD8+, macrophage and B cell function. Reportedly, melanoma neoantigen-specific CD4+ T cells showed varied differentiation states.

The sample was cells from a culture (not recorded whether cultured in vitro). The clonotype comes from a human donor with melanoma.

This CDR3 reads CASRDRAFQETQYF. The CDR3 nucleotides read TGTGCCAGCAGGGACCGGGCTTTCCAAGAGACCCAGTACTTC. The chain uses TRBV5-4 and TRBJ2-5; D gene uncertain. This CDR3 spans 14 amino acids. Trimming took off 5 bases at V and 1 base at J, with 12 bases between the two ends. Germline V gene sequence: CDR1 SGHNT, CDR2 YYREEE (reference sequence).